The sequence of this T cell receptor (beta chain) was determined in a study of early T cells in non-severe SARS-CoV-2 infection. To note about this clonotype: The target antigen is unknown.

Per germline, CDR1 LNHDA and CDR2 SQIVND (reference sequence). The V gene end was trimmed by 7 bases and the J gene end by 4 bases; junction bases not matched to a gene: 14. The CDR3 sequence is 17 residues long. TCRdb re-called the 5' RACE reads through MiXCR, storing one row per CDR3 protein. In the table there are 70,000 to 90,000 distinct CDR3 sequences, over 9.5% of which are singletons. Broader study findings: Matching results from VDJdb favored anti-spike CD8 responses, leaving private and CD4 specificities undetected.

The chain links TRBV19 to TRBJ2-3, with 10 bases aligning to TRBD2. The starting material was whole blood, obtained at baseline. The TCR sequence derives from an adult who was a healthcare worker with PCR-confirmed SARS-CoV-2 infection or an uninfected control (not recorded which). The CDR3 DNA reads as TGTGCCAGTAAAAGAACGGCTAGCGGGAGTGCGCCAGATACGCAGTATTTT. It is translated as CASKRTASGSAPDTQYF.